This TCR beta chain was identified during a study of T cells in Graves' hyperthyroidism and ophthalmopathy. Across the study: Before any treatment, at initial diagnosis, peripheral blood was collected.

The table lists this clonotype with many counts. Researchers amplified the TCR beta CDR3 regions from RNA transcripts. HTBI primers were employed in a first-round RT-PCR of the TCR CDR3. TCRdb re-analysed the multiplex PCR reads in MiXCR, keeping a single row per CDR3 protein. Of about 110,000 distinct CDR3 sequences detected, about a sixth appear once; the ten largest clones hold less than 50%. V was shortened by 5 bases and J by 2 bases, with 13 bases between the two germline ends. This CDR3 is built from 14 residues. The germline V gene encodes CDR1 DFQATT and CDR2 SNEGSKA (reference sequence). The rearrangement links TRBV20-1 to TRBJ2-1; D gene unclear. The TCR sequence derives from a woman aged 45-65 years with Graves' hyperthyroidism. Material for sequencing was blood. The CDR3 nucleotides are TGCAGTGCTCCCGGACCCCGAACCTACAATGAGCAGTTCTTC. Protein: CSAPGPRTYNEQFF.